These T cell receptor beta chains were read from a single sample in a study of T cell changes during pregnancy in multiple sclerosis. Produced via immunoSEQ multiplex PCR; TCRdb's table is partial and in-frame only. The sample holds fewer than 20,000 clones; around 87% are singletons and the top ten take less than 15%. Here the sequenced sample was CD8+ T cells from peripheral blood mononuclear cells, taken in the third trimester of pregnancy. The origin of the receptors is a female donor in good health, enrolled as a control in a pregnancy study. The CDR3 runs from the conserved cysteine through the conserved F or W. A D gene is named only where the DNA matches it firmly. Part of the rows lack a size; the others show once, few, many or a class for expanded clones.

D: TRBD2; size: .; length: 15; V: TRBV4-3; J: TRBJ2-1; CDR3: CASSQGLAGGYEQFF; DNA: TGCGCCAGCAGCCAAGGACTAGCGGGAGGGTATGAGCAGTTCTTC
D: .; size: .; length: 13; V: TRBV15; J: TRBJ1-1; CDR3: CATSRQGTTEAFF; DNA: TGTGCCACCAGCAGACAGGGTACCACTGAAGCTTTCTTT
D: .; size: .; length: 15; V: TRBV7-9; J: TRBJ2-1; CDR3: CASSLVSSEHNEQFF; DNA: TGTGCCAGCAGCTTAGTCTCTAGCGAACACAATGAGCAGTTCTTC
D: TRBD1; size: .; length: 16; V: TRBV19; J: TRBJ2-5; CDR3: CASSVPPGQGAETQYF; DNA: TGTGCCAGTAGTGTCCCGCCGGGACAGGGGGCAGAGACCCAGTACTTC
D: TRBD2; size: .; length: 16; V: TRBV2; J: TRBJ2-5; CDR3: CASKVGASGPQETQYF; DNA: TGTGCCAGCAAGGTAGGAGCTAGCGGGCCTCAAGAGACCCAGTACTTC
D: TRBD2; size: .; length: 16; V: TRBV27; J: TRBJ2-2; CDR3: CASSLGLAGGSGELFF; DNA: TGTGCCAGCAGTCTGGGACTAGCGGGAGGATCCGGGGAGCTGTTTTTT
D: TRBD1; size: .; length: 16; V: TRBV27; J: TRBJ1-2; CDR3: CASSLSGQGAHYGYTF; DNA: TGTGCCAGCAGTTTATCGGGCCAGGGGGCCCACTATGGCTACACCTTC
D: .; size: .; length: 14; V: TRBV28; J: TRBJ1-6; CDR3: CASSLTSGSSPLHF; DNA: TGTGCCAGCAGTTTAACCTCAGGGTCATCACCCCTCCACTTT
D: .; size: .; length: 15; V: TRBV4-2; J: TRBJ2-7; CDR3: CASSHQEGERYEQYF; DNA: TGTGCCAGCAGCCATCAAGAAGGCGAGCGCTACGAGCAGTACTTC
D: .; size: .; length: 15; V: TRBV7-9; J: TRBJ1-5; CDR3: CASSQEGYSNQPQHF; DNA: TGTGCCAGCAGCCAAGAGGGATATAGCAATCAGCCCCAGCATTTT
D: .; size: .; length: 14; V: TRBV6-1; J: TRBJ2-1; CDR3: CASSEVEGGPEQFF; DNA: TGTGCCAGCAGTGAAGTTGAGGGGGGGCCTGAGCAGTTCTTC
D: TRBD1; size: .; length: 14; V: TRBV2; J: TRBJ2-7; CDR3: CASDSGDRGYEQYF; DNA: TGTGCCAGCGATTCCGGGGACAGGGGCTACGAGCAGTACTTC
D: .; size: few; length: 14; V: TRBV9; J: TRBJ1-1; CDR3: CASSVGDLNTEAFF; DNA: TGTGCCAGCAGCGTCGGGGACTTGAACACTGAAGCTTTCTTT
D: .; size: .; length: 13; V: TRBV28; J: TRBJ2-7; CDR3: CASSLQGPYEQYF; DNA: TGTGCCAGCAGTTTACAGGGGCCCTACGAGCAGTACTTC
D: .; size: .; length: 17; V: TRBV4-1; J: TRBJ1-2; CDR3: CASSQTPVPGGRDGYTF; DNA: TGCGCCAGCAGCCAAACCCCAGTTCCCGGGGGGCGGGATGGCTACACCTTC
D: .; size: .; length: 13; V: TRBV11-1; J: TRBJ1-3; CDR3: CASSGHSGNTIYF; DNA: TGTGCCAGCAGCGGACACTCTGGAAACACCATATATTTT